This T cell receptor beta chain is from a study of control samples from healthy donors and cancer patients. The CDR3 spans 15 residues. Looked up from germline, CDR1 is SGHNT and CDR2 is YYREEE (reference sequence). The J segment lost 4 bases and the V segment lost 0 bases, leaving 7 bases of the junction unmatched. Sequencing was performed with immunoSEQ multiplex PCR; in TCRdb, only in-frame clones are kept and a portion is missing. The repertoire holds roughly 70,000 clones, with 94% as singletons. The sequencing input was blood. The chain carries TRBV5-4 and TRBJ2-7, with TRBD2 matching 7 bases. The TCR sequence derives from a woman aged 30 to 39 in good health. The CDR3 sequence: CASSLVGGGFYEQYF. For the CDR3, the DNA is TGTGCCAGCAGCTTGGTAGGCGGGGGATTTTACGAGCAGTACTTC. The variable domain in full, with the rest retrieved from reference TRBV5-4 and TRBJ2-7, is ETGVTQSPTHLIKTRGQQVTLRCSSQSGHNTVSWYQQALGQGPQFIFQYYREEENGRGNFPPRFSGLQFPNYSSELNVNALELDDSALYLCASSLVGGGFYEQYFGPGTRLTVT.